Sequencing of this T cell receptor beta chain was carried out in a study of blood T cell repertoires in COVID-19. Clones were sequenced by immunoSEQ multiplex PCR, and TCRdb holds only the in-frame ones, with some missing. This table holds roughly 250,000 clones, around nine tenths found once. CDR1 is SGHTA and CDR2 is FQGNSA in the germline V gene. The CDR3 totals 17 residues. V was clipped by 4 bases and J by 2 bases; unmatched bases: 5. The receptor was isolated from a woman aged 45-65 years who had recovered from COVID-19. V gene TRBV7-2 combines with J gene TRBJ2-6; 10 bases are shared with TRBD1. Sequencing input: PBMCs or T cells enriched from blood (not recorded which). In DNA, the CDR3 is TGTGCCAGCAGCTCTCCCGGGACAGGGGCTGGGGCCAACGTCCTGACTTTC. This translates into CASSSPGTGAGANVLTF.